The clone carrying this T cell receptor beta chain was detected a few times. Its target is unknown. The data originate from a study of cytomegalovirus exposure and HLA in healthy donors. Whole-study results and caveats: Links to common viral pathogens appeared, in a later analysis, for several of the most significant clusters.

Primers included in the PCR were 60 Vbeta and 13 Jbeta primers. TCRdb keeps only in-frame clones here, not all; method: immunoSEQ multiplex PCR. The table shows 150,000 to 200,000 clones, with about 85% occurring only once. The sequence derives from a woman in her fifties or sixties in good health and CMV-seronegative. What was sequenced was PBMCs.

CDR3 in DNA: TGTGCCAGCAGATCCACTCTAAAACAGGGAATGAACACTGAAGCTTTCTTT. It yields the protein CASRSTLKQGMNTEAFF. The gene calls are TRBV7-9 and TRBJ1-1, with D possibly matching TRBD1 (6 bases). Germline lookup yields CDR1 SEHNR and CDR2 FQNEAQ (reference sequence). Trimming removed 6 bases at V and 0 bases at J, with 20 bases between. The CDR3 covers 17 residues.